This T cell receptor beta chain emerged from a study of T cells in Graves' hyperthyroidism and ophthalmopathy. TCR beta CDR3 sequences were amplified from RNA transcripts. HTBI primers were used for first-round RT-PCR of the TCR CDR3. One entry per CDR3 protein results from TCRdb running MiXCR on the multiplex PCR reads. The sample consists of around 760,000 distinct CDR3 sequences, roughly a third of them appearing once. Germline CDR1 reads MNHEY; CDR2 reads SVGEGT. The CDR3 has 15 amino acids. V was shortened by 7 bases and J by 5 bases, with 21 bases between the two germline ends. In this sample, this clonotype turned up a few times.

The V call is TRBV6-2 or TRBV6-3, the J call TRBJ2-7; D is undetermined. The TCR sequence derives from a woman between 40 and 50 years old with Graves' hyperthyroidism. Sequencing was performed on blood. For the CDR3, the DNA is TGTGCCAGCATCCAAGGTTCCTTGAGCGTCCACGAGCAGTACTTC. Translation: CASIQGSLSVHEQYF.